This entry is about one T cell receptor (beta chain). Its antigen is unidentified. This sample was included in a study of T cell repertoires in cytomegalovirus infection. Overall study: CMV infection and matching HLA type were both indicated by public TCR beta signatures. The study, taken as a whole, reports: Predominance within the ex vivo response was attributable to HLA-C-restricted CMV-specific TCR beta clonotypes.

Trimming took off 0 bases at V and 0 bases at J, with 6 bases between the two ends. CDR1 and CDR2 from the germline V gene are MNHEY and SVGAGI. The CDR3 sequence is 16 residues long. TCRdb re-called the reads through MiXCR, storing one row per CDR3 protein. The sample shows 700,000 to 900,000 distinct CDR3 sequences, roughly 29% of them seen only once. Sequenced material: cultured CD8+ T cells from PBMCs, taken from culture after CMV antigen stimulation. The chain couples TRBV6-5 to TRBJ2-6; D gene uncertain. The source of this sequence is a human donor in good health (CMV status not recorded). Some clones in this sample may be carry-over from other donors' samples. In DNA form, the CDR3 reads TGTGCCAGCAGTTACTCAGGAAGCTCTGGGGCCAACGTCCTGACTTTC. Protein product: CASSYSGSSGANVLTF.